This T cell receptor beta chain derives from a study of T cell repertoires in cytomegalovirus infection. Study context: Selected CMV epitopes included recently identified HLA-C-restricted ones as well as well-studied HLA-B-restricted ones. Public TCR beta signatures marked donors with CMV infection and the matching HLA. General observations from the study: Using cumulative public TCR beta family frequency, the authors identified those who carried CMV together with the relevant HLA. HLA-C-restricted CMV clonotypes gave the most frequent clonotype in two of eight donors.

Germline V gene sequence: CDR1 SGHNT, CDR2 YYREEE (reference sequence). Trimming took off 4 bases at V and 8 bases at J, with 18 bases between the two ends. This CDR3 has 15 residues. A word on this clonotype: The target antigen is unknown.

TCRdb itself ran the reads through MiXCR, one entry per CDR3 protein. The data show some 700,000 distinct CDR3 sequences, 30% to 40% seen once. This specimen consisted of cultured PBMCs, obtained from culture after CMV antigen stimulation. The chain employs TRBV5-4 and TRBJ2-2; no definite D call. This TCR derives from a human donor in good health (CMV status not recorded). Some clones in this sample may be carry-over from other donors' samples. The CDR3 sequence is CASSQATPRGGELFF. Written as DNA, the CDR3 is TGTGCCAGCAGCCAAGCGACCCCGCGTGGAGGGGAGCTGTTTTTT.